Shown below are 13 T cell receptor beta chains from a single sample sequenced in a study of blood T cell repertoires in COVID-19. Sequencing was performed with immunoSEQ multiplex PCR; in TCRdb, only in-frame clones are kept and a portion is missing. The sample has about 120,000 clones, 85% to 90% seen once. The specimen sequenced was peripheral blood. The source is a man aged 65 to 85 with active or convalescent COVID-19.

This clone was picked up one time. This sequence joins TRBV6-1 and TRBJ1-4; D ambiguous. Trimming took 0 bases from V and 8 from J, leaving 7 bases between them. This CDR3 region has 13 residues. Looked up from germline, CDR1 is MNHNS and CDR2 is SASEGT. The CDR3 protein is CASSEAQQEKLFF. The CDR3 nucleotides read TGTGCCAGCAGTGAAGCGCAACAGGAAAAACTGTTTTTT.

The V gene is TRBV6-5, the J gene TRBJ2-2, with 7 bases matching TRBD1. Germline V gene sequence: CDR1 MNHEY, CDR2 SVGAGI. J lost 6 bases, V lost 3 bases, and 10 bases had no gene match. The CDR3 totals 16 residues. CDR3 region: CASSYTGTAPPGELFF. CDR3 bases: TGTGCCAGCAGTTATACCGGGACAGCTCCCCCCGGGGAGCTGTTTTTT.

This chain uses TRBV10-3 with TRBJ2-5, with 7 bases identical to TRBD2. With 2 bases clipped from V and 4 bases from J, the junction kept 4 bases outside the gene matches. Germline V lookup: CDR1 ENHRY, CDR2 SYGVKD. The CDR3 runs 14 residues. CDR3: CAISEGGLPETQYF. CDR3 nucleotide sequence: TGTGCCATCAGTGAGGGGGGACTACCAGAGACCCAGTACTTC.

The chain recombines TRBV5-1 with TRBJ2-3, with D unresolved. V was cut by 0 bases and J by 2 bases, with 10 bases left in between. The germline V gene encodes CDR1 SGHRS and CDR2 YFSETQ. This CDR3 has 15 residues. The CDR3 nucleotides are TGCGCCAGCAGCTTGGCCCCCCCGTACACAGATACGCAGTATTTT. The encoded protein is CASSLAPPYTDTQYF.

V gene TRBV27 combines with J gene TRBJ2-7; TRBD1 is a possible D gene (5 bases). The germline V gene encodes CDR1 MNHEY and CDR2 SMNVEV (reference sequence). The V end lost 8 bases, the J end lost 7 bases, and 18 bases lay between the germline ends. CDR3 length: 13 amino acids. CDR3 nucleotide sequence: TGTGCCAGCCTGTCAGGGCTAAATGGGGAGCAGTACTTC. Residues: CASLSGLNGEQYF.

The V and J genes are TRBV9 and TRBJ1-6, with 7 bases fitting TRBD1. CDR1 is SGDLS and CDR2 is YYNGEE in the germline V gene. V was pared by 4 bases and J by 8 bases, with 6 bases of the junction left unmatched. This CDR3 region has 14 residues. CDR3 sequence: CASSLDRRDSPLHF. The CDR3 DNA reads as TGTGCCAGCAGCTTGGACAGGAGGGATTCACCCCTCCACTTT. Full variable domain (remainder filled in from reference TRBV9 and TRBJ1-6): DSGVTQTPKHLITATGQRVTLRCSPRSGDLSVYWYQQSLDQGLQFLIQYYNGEERAKGNILERFSAQQFPDLHSELNLSSLELGDSALYFCASSLDRRDSPLHFGNGTRLTVT.

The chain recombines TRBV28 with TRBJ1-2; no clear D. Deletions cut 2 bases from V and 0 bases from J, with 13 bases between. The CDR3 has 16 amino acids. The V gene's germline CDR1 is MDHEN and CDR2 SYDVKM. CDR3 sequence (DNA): TGTGCCAGCAGTTTAGGGGTTTCGGGAGCTAACTATGGCTACACCTTC. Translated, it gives CASSLGVSGANYGYTF.

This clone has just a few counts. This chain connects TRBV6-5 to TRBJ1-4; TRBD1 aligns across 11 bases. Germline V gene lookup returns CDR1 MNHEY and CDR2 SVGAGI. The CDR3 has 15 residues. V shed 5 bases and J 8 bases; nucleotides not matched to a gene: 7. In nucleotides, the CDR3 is TGTGCCAGCAGTCCTGGACAGGGGGCCTACGAAAAACTGTTTTTT. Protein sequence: CASSPGQGAYEKLFF.

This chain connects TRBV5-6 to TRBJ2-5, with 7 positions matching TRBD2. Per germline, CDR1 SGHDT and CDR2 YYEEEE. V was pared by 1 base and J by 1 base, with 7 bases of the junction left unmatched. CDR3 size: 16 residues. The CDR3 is CASSLSRPSGQETQYF. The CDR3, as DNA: TGTGCCAGCAGCTTGTCCCGGCCTAGCGGCCAAGAGACCCAGTACTTC.

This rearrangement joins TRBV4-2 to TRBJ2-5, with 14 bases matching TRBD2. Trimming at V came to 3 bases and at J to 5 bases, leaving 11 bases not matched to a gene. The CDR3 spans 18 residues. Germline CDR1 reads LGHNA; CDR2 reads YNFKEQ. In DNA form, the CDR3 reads TGTGCCAGCAGCCAGGAATTGGGACTAGCGGGAGTAGGCGAGACCCAGTACTTC. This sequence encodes CASSQELGLAGVGETQYF.

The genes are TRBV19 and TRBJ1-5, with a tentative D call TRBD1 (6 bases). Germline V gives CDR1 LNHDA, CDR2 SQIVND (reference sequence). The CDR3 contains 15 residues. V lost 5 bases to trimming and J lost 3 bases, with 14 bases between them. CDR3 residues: CASSPIRDNNQPQHF. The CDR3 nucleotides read TGTGCCAGTAGTCCCATCCGGGACAACAATCAGCCCCAGCATTTT.

The chain's CDR3 is CASSRPGLQGAFF. CDR3 nucleotides: TGTGCCAGCAGTCGGCCGGGACTTCAAGGAGCTTTCTTT. This chain links TRBV28 with TRBJ1-1; possibly TRBD1 for D (5 bases). The CDR3 contains 13 residues. Germline V gene lookup returns CDR1 MDHEN and CDR2 SYDVKM. The V end was cut by 5 bases, the J end by 10 bases, with 17 bases between.

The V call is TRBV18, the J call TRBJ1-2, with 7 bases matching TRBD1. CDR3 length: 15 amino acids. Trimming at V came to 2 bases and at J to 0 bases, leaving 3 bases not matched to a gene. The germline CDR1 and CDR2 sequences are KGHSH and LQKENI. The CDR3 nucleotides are TGTGCCAGCTCACCAGGGACAGAAGCTAACTATGGCTACACCTTC. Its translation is CASSPGTEANYGYTF.